The entry that follows covers one T cell receptor (beta chain) sequence. As yet, its antigen is unknown. This sample stems from a study of cytomegalovirus exposure and HLA in healthy donors. This PCR relied on a set of 60 Vbeta primers and 13 Jbeta primers. Clones were sequenced by immunoSEQ multiplex PCR, and TCRdb holds only the in-frame ones, with some missing. The sample lists 100,000 to 150,000 clones; around 81% were seen once. Study outcomes and limitations: For TCR beta chains, V- and J-gene trimming was later linked to a missense DCLRE1C variant. Cytomegalovirus status was reportedly diagnosed by the classifier with high specificity and sensitivity.

The sequenced sample was PBMCs. The source is a female donor in good health and CMV-seronegative.

The CDR3 loop is CASRTSAYEQYF. The CDR3 DNA reads TGTGCCAGCAGGACTAGCGCCTACGAGCAGTACTTC. This sequence joins TRBV7-8 and TRBJ2-7; 8 bases are shared with TRBD2. The V and J ends lost 6 bases and 2 bases, in that order; junction bases with no gene match: 0. This CDR3 region has 12 residues. Germline V gene sequence: CDR1 SGHVS, CDR2 FQNEAQ.